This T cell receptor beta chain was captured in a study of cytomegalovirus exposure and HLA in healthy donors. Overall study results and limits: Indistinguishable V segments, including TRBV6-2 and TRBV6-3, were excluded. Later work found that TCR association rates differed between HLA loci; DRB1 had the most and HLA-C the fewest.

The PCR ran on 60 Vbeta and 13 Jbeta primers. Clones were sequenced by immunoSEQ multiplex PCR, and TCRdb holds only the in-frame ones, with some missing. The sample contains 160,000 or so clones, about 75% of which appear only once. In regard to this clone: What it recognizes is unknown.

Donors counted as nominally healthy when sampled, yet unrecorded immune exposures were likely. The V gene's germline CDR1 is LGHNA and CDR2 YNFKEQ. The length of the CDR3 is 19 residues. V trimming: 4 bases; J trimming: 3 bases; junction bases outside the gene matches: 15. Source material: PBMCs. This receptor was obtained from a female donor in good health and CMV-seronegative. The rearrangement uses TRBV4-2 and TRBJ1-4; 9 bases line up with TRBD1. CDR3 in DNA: TGTGCCAGCAGCCGCCTTGGGGGGGACAGGGACGCAGCTAATGAAAAACTGTTTTTT. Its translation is CASSRLGGDRDAANEKLFF.